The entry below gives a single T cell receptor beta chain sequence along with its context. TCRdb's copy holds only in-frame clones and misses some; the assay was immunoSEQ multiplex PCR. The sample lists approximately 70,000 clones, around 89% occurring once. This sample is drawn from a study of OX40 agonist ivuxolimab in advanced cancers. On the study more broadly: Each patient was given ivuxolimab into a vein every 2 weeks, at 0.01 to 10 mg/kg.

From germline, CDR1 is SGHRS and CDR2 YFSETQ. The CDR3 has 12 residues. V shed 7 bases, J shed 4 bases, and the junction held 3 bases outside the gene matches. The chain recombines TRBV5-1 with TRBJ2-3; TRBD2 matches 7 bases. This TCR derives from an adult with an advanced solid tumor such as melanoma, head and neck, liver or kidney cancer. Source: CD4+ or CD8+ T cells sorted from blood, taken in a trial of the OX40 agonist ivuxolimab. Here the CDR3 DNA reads TGCGCCAGCCGCGGGGGTTCAGATACGCAGTATTTT. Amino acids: CASRGGSDTQYF. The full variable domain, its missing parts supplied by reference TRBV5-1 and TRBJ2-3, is KAGVTQTPRYLIKTRGQQVTLSCSPISGHRSVSWYQQTPGQGLQFLFEYFSETQRNKGNFPGRFSGRQFSNSRSEMNVSTLELGDSALYLCASRGGSDTQYFGPGTRLTVL.